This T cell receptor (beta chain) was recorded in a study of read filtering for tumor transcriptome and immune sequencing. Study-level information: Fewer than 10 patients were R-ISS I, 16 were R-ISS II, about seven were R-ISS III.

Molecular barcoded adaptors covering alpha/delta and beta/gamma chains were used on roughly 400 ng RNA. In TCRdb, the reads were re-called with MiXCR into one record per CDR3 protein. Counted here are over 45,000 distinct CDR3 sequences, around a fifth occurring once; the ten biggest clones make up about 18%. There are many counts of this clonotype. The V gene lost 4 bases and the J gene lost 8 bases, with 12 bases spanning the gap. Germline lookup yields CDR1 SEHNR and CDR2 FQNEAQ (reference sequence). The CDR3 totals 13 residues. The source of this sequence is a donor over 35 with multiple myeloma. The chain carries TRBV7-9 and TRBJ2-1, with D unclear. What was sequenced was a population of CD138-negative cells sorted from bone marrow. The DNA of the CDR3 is TGTGCCAGCAGCTCGATGGGCGGCGATGAGCAGTTCTTC. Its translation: CASSSMGGDEQFF.